Each of the 11 T cell receptor beta chains below was sequenced from the same sample in a study of OX40 agonist ivuxolimab in advanced cancers. The repertoire was sequenced with immunoSEQ multiplex PCR; TCRdb's copy has only in-frame clones and lacks some. This sample yields about 43,000 clones, of which roughly 80% are seen a single time; 4.2% belongs to the top ten. Source: CD4+ or CD8+ T cells sorted from blood, taken in a trial of the OX40 agonist ivuxolimab. Every receptor here comes from an adult with an advanced solid tumor such as melanoma, head and neck, liver or kidney cancer.

The chain couples TRBV9 to TRBJ2-1; D perhaps matches TRBD2 (5 bases). The ends were cut back, 2 bases at V and 1 base at J, with 10 bases in the middle. The CDR3 has 15 residues. The germline gives CDR1 SGDLS, CDR2 YYNGEE. CDR3 sequence: CASSVSGGSYNEQFF. Here the CDR3 DNA reads TGTGCCAGCAGCGTCTCTGGCGGGTCCTACAATGAGCAGTTCTTC.

This clone was observed a few times. The chain is built from TRBV10-3 and TRBJ1-1, with 9 bases that match TRBD1. The CDR3 extends over 13 amino acids. V was pared by 6 bases and J by 4 bases, with 3 bases of the junction left unmatched. Germline V gene lookup returns CDR1 ENHRY and CDR2 SYGVKD. The CDR3 nucleotides read TGTGCCATCAGCGACAGGGGGGGCACTGAAGCTTTCTTT. It encodes CAISDRGGTEAFF.

Only one count was recorded for this clone. The chain links TRBV5-4 to TRBJ1-4; D may be TRBD1 (5 bases). CDR1 and CDR2 from the germline V gene are SGHNT and YYREEE (reference sequence). V dropped 4 bases and J dropped 0 bases, with 10 bases sitting between them. The CDR3 runs 15 residues. DNA for the CDR3: TGTGCCAGCAGCGGGGACTTTGCAACTAATGAAAAACTGTTTTTT. Protein sequence: CASSGDFATNEKLFF.

Within the sample, this clone is medium-sized. Its ends do not fully match the called genes, so a read error is possible. This chain uses TRBV19 with TRBJ2-7; TRBD1 matches 7 bases. CDR1 is LNHDA and CDR2 is SQIVND in the germline V gene (reference sequence). The CDR3 loop spans 13 amino acids. CDR3 in amino acids: CASSIAGGFEQYF. In nucleotides, the CDR3 is TGTGCCAGTAGCATAGCAGGGGGTTTCGAGCAGTACTTC.

The rearrangement joins TRBV5-1 to TRBJ1-2; 9 bases match TRBD1. J gave up 7 bases and V 2 bases, and 6 bases lay outside the gene matches. The CDR3 has 14 amino acids. Germline V lookup: CDR1 SGHRS, CDR2 YFSETQ. Here the CDR3 DNA reads TGCGCCAGCAGCTTTTGGACAGGGGAGGGTGGCTACACCTTC. Encoded protein: CASSFWTGEGGYTF.

The CDR3 DNA follows: TGTGCCAGCAGCCCGGTTGGACTAGTCCGCGATACGCAGTATTTT. Translation gives CASSPVGLVRDTQYF. This chain joins TRBV2 and TRBJ2-3; 7 bases align to TRBD2. Unmatched junction bases numbered 12, after V lost 6 bases and J lost 6 bases. Germline-derived CDR1 and CDR2 are SNHLY and FYNNEI. The CDR3 loop spans 15 amino acids.

The chain couples TRBV5-1 to TRBJ2-2, with D perhaps matching TRBD1 (6 bases). V was trimmed by 3 bases and J by 7 bases, leaving 16 bases between them. This CDR3 is built from 15 residues. CDR1 SGHRS and CDR2 YFSETQ come from the germline V gene. The CDR3 reads CASSSATKTGGELFF. The CDR3 bases are TGCGCCAGCAGCTCAGCAACGAAGACAGGCGGGGAGCTGTTTTTT.

The chain uses TRBV4-3 and TRBJ1-1; weak D call: TRBD1 (5 bases). This CDR3 is built from 13 residues. Germline CDR1 is LGHNA and CDR2 is YSLEER. V lost 5 bases and J 3 bases, leaving 10 bases between the germline ends. Here the CDR3 reads CASSSKGDTEAFF. CDR3 DNA: TGCGCCAGCAGCTCCAAAGGGGACACTGAAGCTTTCTTT.

The sample holds one count of this clone. The chain links TRBV15 to TRBJ2-1; 9 positions agree with TRBD1. Germline assignment: CDR1 LNHNV and CDR2 YYDKDF (reference sequence). There are 15 residues in the CDR3. V shed 5 bases and J 4 bases; nucleotides not matched to a gene: 6. The CDR3 DNA sequence: TGTGCCACCAGCGGACCCGGGACAGGGTACAATGAGCAGTTCTTC. This encodes CATSGPGTGYNEQFF.

This chain uses TRBV19 with TRBJ1-1; perhaps TRBD1 as D (5 bases). Deletions cut 3 bases from V and 3 bases from J, with 11 bases between. This CDR3 has 14 residues. Germline-derived CDR1 and CDR2 are LNHDA and SQIVND (reference sequence). The CDR3 spells CASSIQGQYTEAFF. In DNA, the CDR3 is TGTGCCAGTAGTATCCAGGGCCAATACACTGAAGCTTTCTTT.

The chain combines TRBV5-1 with TRBJ2-7; 9 bases map to TRBD1. Germline values: CDR1 SGHRS, CDR2 YFSETQ. Germline trimming cut 4 bases from V and 6 bases from J; bases unmatched to any gene: 5. The CDR3 spans 13 residues. CDR3 nucleotide sequence: TGCGCCAGCAGCCGGGACAGGGTCGGCGAGCAGTACTTC. Translation gives CASSRDRVGEQYF.